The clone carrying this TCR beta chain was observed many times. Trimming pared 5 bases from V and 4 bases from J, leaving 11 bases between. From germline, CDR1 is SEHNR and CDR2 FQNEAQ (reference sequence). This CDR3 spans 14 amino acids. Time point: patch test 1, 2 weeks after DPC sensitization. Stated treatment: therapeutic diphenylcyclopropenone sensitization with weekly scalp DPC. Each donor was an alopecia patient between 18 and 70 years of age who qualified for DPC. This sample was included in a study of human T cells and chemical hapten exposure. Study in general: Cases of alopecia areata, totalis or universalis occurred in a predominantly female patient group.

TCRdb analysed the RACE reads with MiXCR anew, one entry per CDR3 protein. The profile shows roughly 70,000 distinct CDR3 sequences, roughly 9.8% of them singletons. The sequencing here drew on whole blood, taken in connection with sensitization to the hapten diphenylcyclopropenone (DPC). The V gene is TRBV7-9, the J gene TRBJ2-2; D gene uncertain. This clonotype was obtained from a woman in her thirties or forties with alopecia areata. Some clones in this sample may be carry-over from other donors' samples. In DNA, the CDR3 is TGTGCCAGCAGCCCAGACACTGGCACCGGGGAGCTGTTTTTT. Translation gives CASSPDTGTGELFF. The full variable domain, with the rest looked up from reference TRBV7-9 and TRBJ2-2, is DTGVSQNPRHKITKRGQNVTFRCDPISEHNRLYWYRQTLGQGPEFLTYFQNEAQLEKSRLLSDRFSAERPKGSFSTLEIQRTEQGDSAMYLCASSPDTGTGELFFGEGSRLTVL.